This T cell receptor beta chain came from a study of vaccination and CD4 T cells after COVID-19. In regard to this clonotype: Its antigen remains unknown. The germline gene is not matched at one end of the junction; a read error may be the cause.

Sample treatment: roughly ten-day PBMC culture with coronavirus spike peptide pools or control peptides (ViraFEST assay). Cultured CD4+ T-cell DNA underwent Oncomine TCR Beta short-read sequencing. MiXCR, applied by TCRdb to the PCR reads, yields one record per CDR3 protein. The sample includes roughly 13,000 distinct CDR3 sequences, roughly 26% of them seen just once. The CDR3 has 18 amino acids. Germline V gene lookup returns CDR1 KGHSH and CDR2 LQKENI. The chain is built from TRBV18 and TRBJ2-1; 7 bases align to TRBD2. Here the sequenced sample was CD4+ T cells from blood, cultured in vitro, taken after SARS-CoV-2 vaccination. The receptor's source is a human donor who had recovered from COVID-19. CDR3 region: CASTPPGRGRILPHEQFF. The CDR3 region has the DNA TGTGCCAGCACACCACCGGGCCGCGGGAGAATTCTACCCCATGAGCAGTTCTTC.